A single TCR beta chain is shown here with its context. The target of this receptor is not known. Per-base qualities were not stored, and no clone one base away is much larger. This sample was included in a study of blood T cell repertoires in COVID-19 (dated by TCRdb to 2020 to 2021). Regarding the research as a whole: Samples covering the acute and convalescent phases of COVID-19 were provided by collaborators in the United States, Italy and Spain. The prospective study material was composed of cDNA or gDNA derived from T cells, B-cell-depleted T cells, or PBMCs. The dataset comprised deeply sampled blood TCRbeta repertoires from subjects exposed to, actively infected with, or recovered from COVID-19. A freely available public database, intended as a resource for researchers studying the immune response to SARS-CoV-2, is where the repertoires were released. Samples came from the ongoing ImmuneRACE study (first 160 participants) plus 1,254 subjects from 6 global collaborators. Nearly every sample came with metadata listing a de-identified subject ID, COVID-19 status, age in years and sex. Where available, HLA class I and class II types were taken from metadata supplied by the sample provider and were not determined by assay-based typing. Results the study describes overall, beyond this receptor: Clinical and demographic metadata were provided uncurated, with the amount varying by source and participant.

TCRbeta CDR3 regions were amplified from genomic DNA using the immunoSEQ Assay, a bias-controlled multiplex PCR. The original methods were these. The number of nucleated cells in each sample was estimated from the amplification of reference gene primers within the assay. Sequence reads were collapsed and filtered to measure the absolute abundance of every unique TCRbeta CDR3 rearrangement. For each sample, productive Simpson clonality was calculated as the square root of Simpson's diversity index across productive rearrangements. As stored in TCRdb, this immuneACCESS dataset retains in-frame rearrangements with V and J assigned. A fraction of the clones does not appear; measured against another copy, unresolved V genes explain less than half of the discrepancy, and the remainder lacks a known reason. That table is the source of V, J and clone size, and D and trimming were worked out from the DNA. This sample has over 120,000 clones in its table, and roughly 91% of those were observed once. Roughly 2.9% of the sample comes from the top ten.

CDR1 MNHEY and CDR2 SMNVEV are derived from the germline V gene (reference sequence). The CDR3 has 16 amino acids, counting the end cysteine and phenylalanine. Only the CDR3 DNA is retained, 48 bases long and in frame from the first base. The junction shows trimming of 2 bases on V and 2 bases on J, and the gene matches do not reach 7 bases of it. Collaborating institutions collected whole blood in K2EDTA tubes following their own protocols. For TCRbeta analysis, collaborators shipped samples in one of three forms: frozen whole blood, isolated PBMCs, or DNA extracted from either of those sample types.

This receptor was taken from a man aged 55 to 69 with active or convalescent COVID-19. Sample: peripheral blood. The V and J genes are TRBV27 and TRBJ2-3; 7 bases in the junction line up with TRBD1. The nucleotide sequence is given as TGTGCCAGCAGTTTAAAGAGGGGGCCTTACACAGATACGCAGTATTTT. Protein translation: CASSLKRGPYTDTQYF.